The clone carrying this T cell receptor beta chain was seen ten or more times. The data were obtained in a study of T cells in Graves' hyperthyroidism and ophthalmopathy. The investigators amplified TCR beta CDR3 regions from RNA transcripts. TCR CDR3 underwent first-round RT-PCR with the HTBI primer set. TCRdb re-called the multiplex PCR reads with MiXCR, one entry per CDR3 protein. The sample has hundreds of thousands of distinct CDR3 sequences; more than 11% are singletons. The TCR was taken from a woman in her 30s with Graves' hyperthyroidism. The specimen sequenced was blood.

This chain's CDR3 is CASSYLMNTEAFF. The DNA for the CDR3 is TGTGCCAGCAGTTACCTAATGAACACTGAAGCTTTCTTT. The rearrangement uses TRBV6-2 or TRBV6-3 and TRBJ1-1; D ambiguous. Germline CDR1 reads MNHEY; CDR2 reads SVGEGT. V was pared by 2 bases and J by 0 bases, with 4 bases between. The CDR3 spans 13 residues.